The next 25 T cell receptor beta chains were all read from a single sample in a study of blood T cell repertoires in COVID-19. Assay: immunoSEQ multiplex PCR; the TCRdb copy retains only in-frame clones and omits some. The table shows 9,500 to 11,000 clones, with approximately 88% occurring only once. Sequenced: peripheral blood. These receptors were collected from a human donor in a cohort sampled during active COVID-19.

This chain joins TRBV7-6 and TRBJ2-7; TRBD1 matches 8 bases. With 1 base clipped from V and 2 bases from J, the junction kept 7 bases outside the gene matches. CDR1 and CDR2 (germline): SGHVS, FNYEAQ. This CDR3 is built from 16 residues. The CDR3 region is CASSLEVGQGPYEQYF. The CDR3 bases are TGTGCCAGCAGCTTAGAGGTCGGACAGGGTCCCTACGAGCAGTACTTC.

The chain is built from TRBV29-1 and TRBJ2-4, with unresolved D. Germline V lookup: CDR1 SQVTM, CDR2 ANQGSEA. This CDR3 has 12 residues. The ends were cut back, 6 bases at V and 5 bases at J, with 11 bases in the middle. This CDR3 reads CSVANPENIQYF. The CDR3 DNA is TGCAGCGTCGCTAATCCCGAAAACATTCAGTACTTC.

The chain has TRBV6-5 and TRBJ2-1, with TRBD1 matching over 12 bases. The J segment lost 9 bases and the V segment lost 6 bases, leaving 6 bases of the junction unmatched. The germline V gene encodes CDR1 MNHEY and CDR2 SVGAGI. The CDR3 runs 14 residues. The chain's CDR3 is CASSRDRGRGEQFF. The DNA of the CDR3 is TGTGCCAGCAGCCGGGACAGGGGGCGAGGTGAGCAGTTCTTC.

This chain links TRBV19 with TRBJ2-7; D perhaps matches TRBD1 (6 bases). Germline assignment: CDR1 LNHDA and CDR2 SQIVND (reference sequence). The CDR3 is made up of 14 amino acids. V shed 2 bases and J shed 5 bases, with 13 bases lying between them. The CDR3 here is CASSINQGIDEQYF. CDR3 DNA sequence: TGTGCCAGTAGTATAAACCAGGGGATCGACGAGCAGTACTTC.

This clone has just a few counts. The chain links TRBV19 to TRBJ2-5; 7 positions agree with TRBD1. The CDR3 totals 13 residues. CDR1 is LNHDA and CDR2 is SQIVND in the germline V gene (reference sequence). J gave up 3 bases and V 6 bases, and 4 bases lay outside the gene matches. Written as DNA, the CDR3 is TGTGCCAGTAGCCCCGGGACAGAAGAGACCCAGTACTTC. Encoded protein: CASSPGTEETQYF.

The rearrangement links TRBV3-1 (or the pseudogene TRBV3-2) to TRBJ2-5; D not resolved. The CDR3 is 15 residues long. Trimming stripped 4 bases from V and 2 bases from J, with 14 bases between. Germline CDR1 LGHDT, CDR2 YNNKEL (reference sequence). The CDR3 nucleotides read TGTGCCAGCAGCCGATCTGGCGGAAAACAAGAGACCCAGTACTTC. Protein product: CASSRSGGKQETQYF.

The chain joins TRBV25-1 to TRBJ2-3; TRBD2 agrees at 11 bases. V gave up 6 bases and J gave up 1 base; unmatched junction bases: 6. The CDR3 is 16 amino acids. The V gene's germline CDR1 is MGHDK and CDR2 SYGVNS. CDR3 region: CASRATGLAGTDTQYF. CDR3 bases: TGTGCCAGCAGAGCAACGGGACTAGCGGGCACAGATACGCAGTATTTT.

Only one count was recorded for this clone. This rearrangement joins TRBV6-5 to TRBJ2-5; D is perhaps TRBD1 (5 bases). This CDR3 comprises 15 residues. Germline V gene data show CDR1 as MNHEY and CDR2 as SVGAGI. V was pared by 0 bases and J by 0 bases, with 8 bases between. The CDR3 coding sequence is TGTGCCAGCAGTTACTCGGGGCGTCACCAAGAGACCCAGTACTTC. It specifies CASSYSGRHQETQYF.

This chain connects TRBV5-6 to TRBJ2-7; tentative D call: TRBD2 (6 bases). The CDR3 covers 14 residues. Germline V CDR1 and CDR2: SGHDT, YYEEEE. The V end lost 0 bases, the J end lost 0 bases, and 7 bases lay between the germline ends. The CDR3 nucleotides read TGTGCCAGCAGCTTGGACGGGGGCTCCTACGAGCAGTACTTC. Translation gives CASSLDGGSYEQYF.

The V call is TRBV4-1, the J call TRBJ2-7; D may be TRBD1 (5 bases). Germline CDR1 and CDR2: MGHRA and YSYEKL. The length of the CDR3 is 17 residues. The V end lost 4 bases, the J end lost 2 bases, and 21 bases lay between the germline ends. CDR3 protein: CASSPNPRGRATYEQYF. CDR3 bases: TGCGCCAGCAGCCCGAACCCCCGCGGCAGGGCGACCTACGAGCAGTACTTC.

This rearrangement joins TRBV7-7 to TRBJ2-3; 8 nucleotides align to TRBD2. Germline values: CDR1 SSHAT, CDR2 FNYEAQ (reference sequence). The ends lost 5 bases at V and 1 base at J; junction bases unmatched: 5. The CDR3 runs 15 residues. The CDR3 is CASSRGGLGTDTQYF. The CDR3 DNA follows: TGTGCCAGCAGCCGGGGGGGGCTTGGCACAGATACGCAGTATTTT.

There are a few counts of this clone. The genes are TRBV6-4 and TRBJ2-1; D might be TRBD2 (6 bases). In germline, CDR1 is MRHNA, CDR2 SNTAGT. The CDR3 extends over 17 amino acids. V was cut by 4 bases and J by 0 bases, with 16 bases left in between. DNA of the CDR3: TGTGCCAGCAGTGGGTGGGTTACTAGCACCTCCTACAATGAGCAGTTCTTC. Its translation is CASSGWVTSTSYNEQFF.

In this sample, this clone turned up once. The chain combines TRBV5-4 with TRBJ2-7, with D possibly matching TRBD2 (6 bases). V gave up 0 bases and J gave up 4 bases, with 14 bases separating them. The CDR3 totals 15 residues. Germline CDR1 and CDR2: SGHNT and YYREEE (reference sequence). The CDR3 region is CASSLAGRDLYEQYF. The CDR3 nucleotides are TGTGCCAGCAGCTTGGCGGGGCGGGATTTGTACGAGCAGTACTTC.

This clone was counted a few times. The J gene is TRBJ1-4, the V gene TRBV5-5; D is ambiguous. Germline CDR1 is SGHKS and CDR2 is YYEKEE (reference sequence). Trimming left V 0 bases short and J 2 bases short, with 11 bases between. The CDR3 length is 16 residues. As DNA, the CDR3 is TGTGCCAGCAGCTTGGGGTTTTGGGCTACTAATGAAAAACTGTTTTTT. Protein: CASSLGFWATNEKLFF.

The V and J genes are TRBV5-8 and TRBJ2-1; 7 bases match TRBD1. Germline V gene sequence: CDR1 SGHTS, CDR2 YDEGEE. The CDR3 totals 14 residues. V shed 3 bases and J 5 bases; nucleotides not matched to a gene: 5. The CDR3 here is CASSWGQRHNEQFF. In DNA, the CDR3 is TGTGCCAGCAGCTGGGGACAGAGACACAATGAGCAGTTCTTC.

V and J are TRBV19 and TRBJ1-1; TRBD1 matches at 7 bases. The junction had 6 bases not matched to a gene; V was cut back by 8 bases and J by 0 bases. In germline, CDR1 is LNHDA, CDR2 SQIVND (reference sequence). The CDR3 length is 14 residues. For the CDR3, the DNA is TGTGCCAGTCGGGAGGGGGCAGTGAACACTGAAGCTTTCTTT. Translating gives CASREGAVNTEAFF. Filled out from reference TRBV19 and TRBJ1-1, the complete variable domain reads DGGITQSPKYLFRKEGQNVTLSCEQNLNHDAMYWYRQDPGQGLRLIYYSQIVNDFQKGDIAEGYSVSREKKESFPLTVTSAQKNPTAFYLCASREGAVNTEAFFGQGTRLTVV.

V is TRBV4-2 and J is TRBJ2-7, with a tentative D call TRBD2 (5 bases). Trimming removed 0 bases from V and 3 bases from J, with 12 bases in between. The CDR3 is 15 amino acids. From germline, CDR1 is LGHNA and CDR2 YNFKEQ. The CDR3 here is CASSQDGHTSYEQYF. CDR3 in DNA: TGTGCCAGCAGCCAAGATGGCCATACTAGCTACGAGCAGTACTTC.

The CDR3 coding sequence is TGTGCCAGCAGCTTAGCGGTAATCGGAGGAGCCGGGGAGCTGTTTTTT. It specifies CASSLAVIGGAGELFF. The genes are TRBV7-2 and TRBJ2-2, with a possible D match to TRBD2 (5 bases). The V end was cut by 0 bases, the J end by 6 bases, with 14 bases between. CDR3 length: 16 residues. In germline, CDR1 is SGHTA, CDR2 FQGNSA. Looking up the rest from reference TRBV7-2 and TRBJ2-2 gives the full variable domain: GAGVSQSPSNKVTEKGKDVELRCDPISGHTALYWYRQSLGQGLEFLIYFQGNSAPDKSGLPSDRFSAERTGGSVSTLTIQRTQQEDSAVYLCASSLAVIGGAGELFFGEGSRLTVL.

In this sample, this clone turned up once. This sequence joins TRBV27 and TRBJ2-3, with 12 bases lining up with TRBD1. The germline V gene encodes CDR1 MNHEY and CDR2 SMNVEV (reference sequence). The junction had 9 bases not matched to a gene; V was cut back by 2 bases and J by 6 bases. CDR3 length: 17 amino acids. Here the CDR3 DNA reads TGTGCCAGCAGTTTAGCCCTAGGGGACAGGGGGCTGGATACGCAGTATTTT. Its translation is CASSLALGDRGLDTQYF.

The J gene is TRBJ2-1, the V gene TRBV4-1; D possibly corresponds to TRBD2 (5 bases). V lost 0 bases and J lost 4, with 7 bases in between. The CDR3 runs 14 residues. The germline V gene encodes CDR1 MGHRA and CDR2 YSYEKL. The CDR3 is CASSQESGYNEQFF. The CDR3 DNA is TGCGCCAGCAGCCAAGAAAGCGGATACAATGAGCAGTTCTTC.

CDR3 in amino acids: CASSLPSSPWTGNEKLFF. The CDR3 DNA sequence: TGTGCCAGCAGTTTACCCTCATCCCCCTGGACGGGGAATGAAAAACTGTTTTTT. The chain links TRBV27 to TRBJ1-4; D is uncertain. Between the trimmed V and J ends, which lost 2 bases and 5 bases, there was a span of 21 bases. The CDR3 covers 18 residues. Germline assignment: CDR1 MNHEY and CDR2 SMNVEV (reference sequence).

This chain connects TRBV5-1 to TRBJ2-7, with TRBD1 as a possible D gene (5 bases). The germline CDR1 and CDR2 sequences are SGHRS and YFSETQ. The CDR3 is 14 residues long. The germline V and J ends were trimmed by 2 bases and 1 base, with 10 bases remaining between them. CDR3 in DNA: TGCGCCAGCAGCTTAATGACAGATTCCTACGAGCAGTACTTC. It translates to CASSLMTDSYEQYF. The entire variable domain, with the rest obtained from reference TRBV5-1 and TRBJ2-7, is as follows: KAGVTQTPRYLIKTRGQQVTLSCSPISGHRSVSWYQQTPGQGLQFLFEYFSETQRNKGNFPGRFSGRQFSNSRSEMNVSTLELGDSALYLCASSLMTDSYEQYFGPGTRLTVT.

In its sample, this clone is medium-sized. The V gene is TRBV6-4, the J gene TRBJ1-1; the D is unclear. Germline CDR1 is MRHNA and CDR2 is SNTAGT. V was cut by 3 bases and J by 1 base, with 6 bases left in between. CDR3 length equals 13 residues. CDR3 amino acids: CASSEVENTEAFF. The CDR3 DNA follows: TGTGCCAGCAGTGAGGTAGAGAACACTGAAGCTTTCTTT.

The chain is built from TRBV5-1 and TRBJ2-3, with 10 bases identical to TRBD2. Germline V lookup: CDR1 SGHRS, CDR2 YFSETQ. V was pared by 4 bases and J by 0 bases, with 8 bases of the junction left unmatched. The CDR3 is 17 amino acids. CDR3 in amino acids: CASSPATTSGSTDTQYF. The CDR3 DNA follows: TGCGCCAGCAGCCCTGCCACGACTAGCGGGAGCACAGATACGCAGTATTTT. Drawing the rest from reference TRBV5-1 and TRBJ2-3, the complete variable domain is KAGVTQTPRYLIKTRGQQVTLSCSPISGHRSVSWYQQTPGQGLQFLFEYFSETQRNKGNFPGRFSGRQFSNSRSEMNVSTLELGDSALYLCASSPATTSGSTDTQYFGPGTRLTVL.

The chain links TRBV2 to TRBJ1-6; D gene uncertain. CDR3 size: 15 residues. V lost 4 bases and J lost 0, with 7 bases in between. Germline CDR1 SNHLY, CDR2 FYNNEI. The CDR3 nucleotides read TGTGCCAGCAGTGGAAGGAGCTCCTATAATTCACCCCTCCACTTT. Encoded protein: CASSGRSSYNSPLHF.